The clone carrying this T cell receptor (beta chain) was seen ten or more times. This specimen belongs to a study of blood T cells in healthy people across ages. This CDR3 contains 15 residues. CDR1 and CDR2 from the germline V gene are SGHTA and FQGNSA. V shed 3 bases and J 6 bases; nucleotides not matched to a gene: 3. Healthy Caucasian individuals from Russia aged about 6 to 90 served as donors. Peripheral blood samples of 7.5 to 10 milliliters were drawn from each donor. Primers used in a second PCR of roughly 6 to 11 cycles were a sample-barcoded 5' primer and a J-beta primer mix. The authors tagged each cDNA molecule using a template-switch adaptor with 12 random nucleotides. Each sample yielded at least 3 million CDR3-containing paired-end reads. TCRdb called the 5' RACE reads again in MiXCR, with one record for every CDR3 protein. This table holds some 1,800,000 distinct CDR3 sequences, about two fifths found once.

The receptor comes from a human donor in good health. The chain links TRBV7-2 to TRBJ2-4, with TRBD1 matching 12 bases. Sequencing was carried out using blood. CDR3 in amino acids: CASSLGTGGGNIQYF. The CDR3 coding sequence is TGTGCCAGCAGCTTGGGGACAGGGGGCGGAAACATTCAGTACTTC.